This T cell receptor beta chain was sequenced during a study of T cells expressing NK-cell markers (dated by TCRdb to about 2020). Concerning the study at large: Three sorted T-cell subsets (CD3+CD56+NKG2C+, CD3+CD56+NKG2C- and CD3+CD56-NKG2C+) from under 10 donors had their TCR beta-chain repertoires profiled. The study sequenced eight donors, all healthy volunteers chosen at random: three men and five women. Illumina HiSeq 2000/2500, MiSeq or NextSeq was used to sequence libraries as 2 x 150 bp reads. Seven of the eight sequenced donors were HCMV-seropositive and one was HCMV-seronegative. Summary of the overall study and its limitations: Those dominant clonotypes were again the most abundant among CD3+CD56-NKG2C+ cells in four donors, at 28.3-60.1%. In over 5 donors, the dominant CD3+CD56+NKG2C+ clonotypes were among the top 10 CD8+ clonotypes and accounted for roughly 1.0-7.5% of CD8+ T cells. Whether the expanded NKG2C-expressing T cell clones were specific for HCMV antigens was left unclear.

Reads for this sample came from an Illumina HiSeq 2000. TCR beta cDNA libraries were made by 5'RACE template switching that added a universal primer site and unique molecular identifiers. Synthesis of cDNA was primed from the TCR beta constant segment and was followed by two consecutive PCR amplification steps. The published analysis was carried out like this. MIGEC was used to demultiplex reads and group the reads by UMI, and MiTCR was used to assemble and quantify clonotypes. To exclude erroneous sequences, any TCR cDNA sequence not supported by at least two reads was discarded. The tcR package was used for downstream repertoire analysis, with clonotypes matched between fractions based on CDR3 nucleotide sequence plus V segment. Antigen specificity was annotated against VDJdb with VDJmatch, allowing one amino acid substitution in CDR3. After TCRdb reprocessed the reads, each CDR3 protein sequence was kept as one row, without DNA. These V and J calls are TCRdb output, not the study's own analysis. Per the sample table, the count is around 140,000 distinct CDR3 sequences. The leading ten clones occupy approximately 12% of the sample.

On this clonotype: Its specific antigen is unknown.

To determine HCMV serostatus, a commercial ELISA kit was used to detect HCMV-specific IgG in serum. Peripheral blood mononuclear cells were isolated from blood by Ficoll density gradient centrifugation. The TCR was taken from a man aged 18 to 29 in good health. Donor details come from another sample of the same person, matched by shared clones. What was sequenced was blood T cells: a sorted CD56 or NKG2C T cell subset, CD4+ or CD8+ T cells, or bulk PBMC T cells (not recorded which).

The encoded CDR3 is CATTSGASATNEKLFF. The chain was built from TRBV15 and TRBJ1-4; the TCRdb call, TRBD1, lacks DNA for checking. CDR3 length: 16 amino acids, cysteine to phenylalanine. The nucleotide record is missing. Sequences LNHNV (CDR1) and YYDKDF (CDR2) are obtained from the germline V gene (reference sequence).